This TCR beta chain is from a study of siplizumab effects on memory and regulatory T cells. Comment on this clone: Its antigen is currently unknown.

Sequencing used immunoSEQ multiplex PCR; TCRdb keeps in-frame clones, though not all of them. The repertoire has some 100,000 clones, roughly 94% of them found once; the top ten carry 0.55% to 0.65%. Per the germline V gene, CDR1 is SNHLY and CDR2 is FYNNEI. Trimming left V 9 bases short and J 4 bases short, with 13 bases between. The CDR3 has 13 residues. Study-wide findings and caveats: Alloreactive sequences that could be traced to unstimulated CD4+ memory cells showed a significant reduction under siplizumab. There appeared to be greater diversity in naive T cells than in memory cells, and naive T cells seemed major contributors to the alloresponse.

The TCR was taken from a human donor in good health. Sequenced: Tregs sorted from blood. The chain uses TRBV2 and TRBJ2-1, with D possibly being TRBD2 (6 bases). CDR3 DNA: TGTGCCAGGAGTCGGGAGTTTTACAATGAGCAGTTCTTC. Translated, it gives CARSREFYNEQFF.